The clone carrying this T cell receptor (beta chain) was counted between two and nine times. What it binds is not known. The sample is drawn from a study of CD8 T cells in ankylosing spondylitis. General observations from the study: Apparently characteristic of ankylosing spondylitis blood was a TCR beta motif (under ten highly homologous variants).

CDR1 is SGHKS and CDR2 is YYEKEE in the germline V gene (reference sequence). With V trimmed by 3 bases and J by 3 bases, 7 bases remained unmatched. The CDR3 totals 15 residues. TCRdb used MiXCR to reprocess the 5' RACE reads, holding one entry per CDR3 protein. The repertoire holds approximately 140,000 distinct CDR3 sequences, with 9.3% as singletons. This TCR came from a male donor with ankylosing spondylitis or in good health (not recorded which). The chain joins TRBV5-5 to TRBJ2-5; 8 nucleotides align to TRBD1. What was sequenced was blood, either unsorted or a sorted T cell fraction (not recorded which). The chain's CDR3 is CASSWMGTGKETQYF. CDR3 DNA: TGTGCCAGCAGCTGGATGGGGACAGGAAAAGAGACCCAGTACTTC.